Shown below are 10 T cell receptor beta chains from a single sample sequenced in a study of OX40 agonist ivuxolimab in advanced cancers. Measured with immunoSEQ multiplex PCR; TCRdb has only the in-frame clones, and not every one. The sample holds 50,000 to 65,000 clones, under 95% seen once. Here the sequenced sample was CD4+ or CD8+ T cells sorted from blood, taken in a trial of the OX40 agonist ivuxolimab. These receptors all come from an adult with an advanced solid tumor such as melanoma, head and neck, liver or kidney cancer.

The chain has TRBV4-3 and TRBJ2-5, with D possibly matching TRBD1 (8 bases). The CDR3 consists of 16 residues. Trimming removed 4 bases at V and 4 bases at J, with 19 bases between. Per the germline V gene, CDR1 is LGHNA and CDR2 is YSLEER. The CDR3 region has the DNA TGCGCCAGCAGCCCAGGGGGCGGGAGCTTAATAGAGACCCAGTACTTC. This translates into CASSPGGGSLIETQYF.

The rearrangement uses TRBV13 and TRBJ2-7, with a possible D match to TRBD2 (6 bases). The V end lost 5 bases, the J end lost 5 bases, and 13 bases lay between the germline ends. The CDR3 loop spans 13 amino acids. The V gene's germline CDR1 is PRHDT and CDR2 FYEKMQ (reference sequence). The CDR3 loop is CASSNRDLHEQYF. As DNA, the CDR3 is TGTGCCAGCAGCAACCGGGACTTACACGAGCAGTACTTC.

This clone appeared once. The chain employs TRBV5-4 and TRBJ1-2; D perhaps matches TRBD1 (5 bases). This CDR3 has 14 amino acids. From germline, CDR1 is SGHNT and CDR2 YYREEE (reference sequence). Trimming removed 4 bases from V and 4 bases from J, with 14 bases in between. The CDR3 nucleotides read TGTGCCAGCAGCACGGGGACGCTTGCCTATGGCTACACCTTC. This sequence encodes CASSTGTLAYGYTF.

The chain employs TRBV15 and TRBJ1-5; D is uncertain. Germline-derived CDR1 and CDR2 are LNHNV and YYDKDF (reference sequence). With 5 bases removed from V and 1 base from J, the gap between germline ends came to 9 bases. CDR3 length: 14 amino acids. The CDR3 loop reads CATSARRSNQPQHF. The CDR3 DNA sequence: TGTGCCACCAGCGCCAGGCGGAGCAATCAGCCCCAGCATTTT.

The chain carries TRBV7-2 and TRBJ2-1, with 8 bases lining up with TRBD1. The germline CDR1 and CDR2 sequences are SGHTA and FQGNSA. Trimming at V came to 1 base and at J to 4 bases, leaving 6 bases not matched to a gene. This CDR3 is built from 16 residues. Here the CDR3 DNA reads TGTGCCAGCAGCTTAGAAATCACAGGGGGGTACAATGAGCAGTTCTTC. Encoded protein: CASSLEITGGYNEQFF.

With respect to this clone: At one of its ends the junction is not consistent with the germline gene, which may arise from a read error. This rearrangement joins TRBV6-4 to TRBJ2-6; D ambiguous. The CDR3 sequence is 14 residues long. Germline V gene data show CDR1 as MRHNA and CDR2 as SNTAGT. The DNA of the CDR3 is TGTGCCAGCAGTGACAGCTCTGAGGCCAACGTCCTGACTTTC. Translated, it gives CASSDSSEANVLTF.

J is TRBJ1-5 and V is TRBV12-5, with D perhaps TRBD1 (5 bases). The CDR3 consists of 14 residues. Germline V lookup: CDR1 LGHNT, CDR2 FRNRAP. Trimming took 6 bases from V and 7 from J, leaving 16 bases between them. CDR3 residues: CASGPPGRWQPQHF. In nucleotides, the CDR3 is TGTGCTAGTGGCCCGCCGGGGCGTTGGCAGCCCCAGCATTTT.

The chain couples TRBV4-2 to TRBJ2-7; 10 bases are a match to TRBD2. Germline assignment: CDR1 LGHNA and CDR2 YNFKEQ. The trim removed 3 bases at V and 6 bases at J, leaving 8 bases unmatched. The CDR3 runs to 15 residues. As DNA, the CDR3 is TGTGCCAGCAGCCAGGAGAGCGGGAGGGCTGCCGAGCAGTACTTC. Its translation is CASSQESGRAAEQYF.

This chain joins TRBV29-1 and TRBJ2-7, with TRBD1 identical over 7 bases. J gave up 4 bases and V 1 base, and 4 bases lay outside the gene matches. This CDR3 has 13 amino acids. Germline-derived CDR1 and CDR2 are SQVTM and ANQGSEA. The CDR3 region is CSVEGVQGYEQYF. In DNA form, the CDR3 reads TGCAGCGTTGAAGGGGTACAGGGGTACGAGCAGTACTTC.

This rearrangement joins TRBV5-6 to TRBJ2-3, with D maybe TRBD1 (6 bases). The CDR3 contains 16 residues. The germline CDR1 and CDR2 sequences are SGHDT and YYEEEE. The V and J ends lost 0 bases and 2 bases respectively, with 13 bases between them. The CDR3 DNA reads TGTGCCAGCAGCTTGGCCGATACAGGGCACACAGATACGCAGTATTTT. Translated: CASSLADTGHTDTQYF.